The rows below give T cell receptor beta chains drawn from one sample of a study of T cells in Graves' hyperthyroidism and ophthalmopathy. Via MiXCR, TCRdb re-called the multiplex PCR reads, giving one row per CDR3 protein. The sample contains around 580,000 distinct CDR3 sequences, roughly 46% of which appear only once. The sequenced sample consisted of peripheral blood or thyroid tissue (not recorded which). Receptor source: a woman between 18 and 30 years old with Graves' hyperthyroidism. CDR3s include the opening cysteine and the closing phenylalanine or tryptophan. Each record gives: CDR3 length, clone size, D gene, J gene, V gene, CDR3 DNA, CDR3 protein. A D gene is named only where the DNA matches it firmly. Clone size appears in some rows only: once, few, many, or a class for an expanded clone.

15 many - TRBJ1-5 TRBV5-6 TGTGCCAGCAGCTTTGGGAGGGGCGGGAATCAGCCCCAGCATTTT CASSFGRGGNQPQHF
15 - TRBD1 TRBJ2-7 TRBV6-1 TGTGCCAGCAAGCCCGGGGCAGGGGGCACCTACGAGCAGTACTTC CASKPGAGGTYEQYF
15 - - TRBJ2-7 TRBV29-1 TGCAGCGTGTACGTGGGGCCCGGGGTCCCCTACGAGCAGTACTTC CSVYVGPGVPYEQYF
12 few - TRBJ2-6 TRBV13 TGTGCCAGCAGCTCGAGGACCAACGTCCTGACTTTC CASSSRTNVLTF
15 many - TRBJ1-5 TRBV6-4 TGTGCCAGCAAGTTACTGGCGGTTAGCAATCAGCCCCAGCATTTT CASKLLAVSNQPQHF
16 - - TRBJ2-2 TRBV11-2 TGTGCCTGGATAGGGCGTGAAGCCACGAACACCGGGGAGCTGTTTTTT CAWIGREATNTGELFF
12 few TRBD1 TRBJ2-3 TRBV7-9 TGTGCCAGCAGCTTGCAACAGGGGACGCAGTATTTT CASSLQQGTQYF
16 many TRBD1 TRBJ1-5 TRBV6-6 TGTGCCAGCAGTTCCCCGGGGCAGGGGGCAGGGCAGCCCCAGCATTTT CASSSPGQGAGQPQHF
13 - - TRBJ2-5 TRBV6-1 TGTGCCAGCAGTGACACGGGGGCTCAGCCCCAGTACTTC CASSDTGAQPQYF
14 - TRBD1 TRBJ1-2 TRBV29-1 TGCAGCGTTGATCGGACAGGGGGGAACTATGGCTACACCTTC CSVDRTGGNYGYTF
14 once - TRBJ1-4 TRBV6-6 TGTGCCAGCAGTTCCCAGAGGGGTTACGGAAAACTGTTTTTT CASSSQRGYGKLFF
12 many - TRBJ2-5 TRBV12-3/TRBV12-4 TGTGCCAGCAGGTGGCGTTTGGAGACCCAGTACTTC CASRWRLETQYF
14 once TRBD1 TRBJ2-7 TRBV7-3 TGTGCCAGCAGCAGACAGGGAAACTCCAATGAGCAGTACTTC CASSRQGNSNEQYF
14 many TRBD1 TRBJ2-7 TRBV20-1 TGCAGTGCTAGGGGACAGACCAGCTCCTACGAGCAGTACTTC CSARGQTSSYEQYF
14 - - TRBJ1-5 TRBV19 TGTGCCAGTAGTCTGGTGGCCTACAATCAGCCCCAGCATTTT CASSLVAYNQPQHF
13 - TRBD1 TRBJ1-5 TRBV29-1 TGCAGCCCTAACCGACAGGGGGGGCAGCCCCAGCATTTT CSPNRQGGQPQHF
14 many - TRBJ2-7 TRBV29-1 TGCAGCGTTGCAGGAGGGTATTTAGGCTACGAGCAGTACTTC CSVAGGYLGYEQYF
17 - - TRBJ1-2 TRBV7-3 TGTGCCAGCAGCCCCACAGCAGGTCAGGGGATGAAGTGGGGCTACACCTTC CASSPTAGQGMKWGYTF
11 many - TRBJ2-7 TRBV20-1 TGCAGTGCATCGACGGGTTACGAGCAGTACTTC CSASTGYEQYF
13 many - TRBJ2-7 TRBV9 TGTGCCAGCAGCGTAAACATCTTGGGCGAGCAGTACTTC CASSVNILGEQYF
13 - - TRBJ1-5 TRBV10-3 TGTGCCATCGGATCAGGGACCAATCAGCCCCAGCATTTT CAIGSGTNQPQHF
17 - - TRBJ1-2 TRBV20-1 TGCAGTGCTAGAGTACAGGGCAGGGAGGTATCTAACTATGGCTACACCTTC CSARVQGREVSNYGYTF
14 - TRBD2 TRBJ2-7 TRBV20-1 TGCAGTGCTAGAGTCCTGACTAGCGCCTACGAGCAGTACTTC CSARVLTSAYEQYF
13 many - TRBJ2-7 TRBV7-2 TGTGCCAGCAGCTTAGCGGAACGGCTCGAGCAGTACTTC CASSLAERLEQYF
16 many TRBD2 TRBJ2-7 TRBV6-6 TGTGCCAGCAGTTACCAAGGGACTAGCGGGAGGAACGAGCAGTACTTC CASSYQGTSGRNEQYF
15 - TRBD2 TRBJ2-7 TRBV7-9 TGTGCCAGCAGCTTAATCGTGGCTAGCGGGGACGAGCAGTACTTC CASSLIVASGDEQYF
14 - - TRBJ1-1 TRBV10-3 TGTGCCATCAGTAAATCGGACCATCAGGCAGAAGCTTTCTTT CAISKSDHQAEAFF
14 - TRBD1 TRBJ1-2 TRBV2 TGTGCCAGCAGTGCTGGGAGGACAGGTTATGGCTACACCTTC CASSAGRTGYGYTF
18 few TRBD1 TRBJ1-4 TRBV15 TGTGCCACCAGCAGAAGAACCCACTCAGGGGGCGCGGATGAAAAACTGTTTTTT CATSRRTHSGGADEKLFF
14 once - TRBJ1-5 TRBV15 TGTGCCACCAGCAGCATCCAGGGAAATCAGCCCCAGCATTTT CATSSIQGNQPQHF
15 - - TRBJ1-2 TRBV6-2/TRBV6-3 TGTGCCAGCAACTTCTCAACCCCTCACAGCCCCTCCTACACCTTC CASNFSTPHSPSYTF
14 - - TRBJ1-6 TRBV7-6 TGTGCCAGCAGCTTATCGGGACTGGATTCACCCCTCCACTTT CASSLSGLDSPLHF
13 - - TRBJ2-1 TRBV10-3 TGTGCCATCGGTTTTGACTTATACAATGAGCAGTTCTTC CAIGFDLYNEQFF
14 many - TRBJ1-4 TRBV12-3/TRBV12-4 TGTGCCAGCACGCCCGGGGGAGCTAATGAAAAACTGTTTTTT CASTPGGANEKLFF
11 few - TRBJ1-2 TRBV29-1 TGCAGCGTAGGGCAGGGCGGCGGCTACACCTTC CSVGQGGGYTF
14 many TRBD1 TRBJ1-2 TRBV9 TGTGCCAGCAGCGAAGGGACAGGGTTTTATGGCTACACCTTC CASSEGTGFYGYTF
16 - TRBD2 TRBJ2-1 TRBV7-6 TGTGCCAGCAGCGGAAACACGGGACTAGCGGGAGACGAGCAGTTCTTC CASSGNTGLAGDEQFF
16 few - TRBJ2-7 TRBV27 TGTGCCAGCAGTTCCCTGGTGCAGGGTTGGTCCTACGAGCAGTACTTC CASSSLVQGWSYEQYF
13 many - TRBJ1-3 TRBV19 TGTGCCACAGCGCGGCGCTCTGGAAACACCATATATTTT CATARRSGNTIYF
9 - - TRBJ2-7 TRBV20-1 TGCAGTGCTCCCGACAAGCAGTACTTC CSAPDKQYF
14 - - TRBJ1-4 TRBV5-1 TGCGCCAGCAGCTTCGAAGGGGCAGGTGAAAAACTGTTTTTT CASSFEGAGEKLFF